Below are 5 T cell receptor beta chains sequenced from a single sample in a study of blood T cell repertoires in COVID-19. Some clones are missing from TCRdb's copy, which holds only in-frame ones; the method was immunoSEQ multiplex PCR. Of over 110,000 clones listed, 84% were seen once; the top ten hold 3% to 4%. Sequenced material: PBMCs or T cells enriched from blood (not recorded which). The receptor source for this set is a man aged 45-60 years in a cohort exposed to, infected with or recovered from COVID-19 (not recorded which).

The CDR3 sequence: CASSPHPGTGNTGELFF. CDR3 nucleotides: TGTGCCAGCAGCCCCCACCCCGGGACAGGGAACACCGGGGAGCTGTTTTTT. The chain has TRBV9 and TRBJ2-2, with TRBD1 matching 8 bases. Germline trimming cut 4 bases from V and 1 base from J; bases unmatched to any gene: 9. The length of the CDR3 is 17 residues. The germline V gene encodes CDR1 SGDLS and CDR2 YYNGEE. Filled out from reference TRBV9 and TRBJ2-2, the complete variable domain reads DSGVTQTPKHLITATGQRVTLRCSPRSGDLSVYWYQQSLDQGLQFLIQYYNGEERAKGNILERFSAQQFPDLHSELNLSSLELGDSALYFCASSPHPGTGNTGELFFGEGSRLTVL.

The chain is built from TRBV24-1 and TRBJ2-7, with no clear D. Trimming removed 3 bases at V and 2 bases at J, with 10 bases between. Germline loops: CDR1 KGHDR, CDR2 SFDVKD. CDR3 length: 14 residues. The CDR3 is CATSDNGNPYEQYF. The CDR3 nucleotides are TGTGCCACCAGTGATAATGGCAATCCCTACGAGCAGTACTTC.

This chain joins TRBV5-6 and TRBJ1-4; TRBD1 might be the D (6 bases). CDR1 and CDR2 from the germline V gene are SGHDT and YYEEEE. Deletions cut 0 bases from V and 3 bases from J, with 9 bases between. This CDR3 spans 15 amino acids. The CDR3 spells CASSLVGQPNEKLFF. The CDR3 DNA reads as TGTGCCAGCAGCTTGGTCGGACAGCCTAATGAAAAACTGTTTTTT.

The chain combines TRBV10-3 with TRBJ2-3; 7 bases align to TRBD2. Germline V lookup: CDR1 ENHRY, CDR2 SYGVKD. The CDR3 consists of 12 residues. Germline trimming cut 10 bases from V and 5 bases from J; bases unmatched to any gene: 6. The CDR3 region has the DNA TGTGCCACCCATGGGGAGGGAGATACGCAGTATTTT. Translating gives CATHGEGDTQYF.

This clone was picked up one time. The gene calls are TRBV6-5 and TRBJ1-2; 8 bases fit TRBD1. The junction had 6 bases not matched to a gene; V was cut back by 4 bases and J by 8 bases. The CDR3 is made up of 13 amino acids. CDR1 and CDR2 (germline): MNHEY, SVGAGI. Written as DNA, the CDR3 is TGTGCCAGCAGTTCTGACAGGGGAGGCGGCTACACCTTC. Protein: CASSSDRGGGYTF.